The 15 T cell receptor beta chains listed next were all sequenced from one sample in a study of CD8+ T cells in alopecia areata. RNA, once extracted, was reverse transcribed into cDNA for use as the sequencing template. Assay used: immunoSEQ multiplex PCR; TCRdb lists only in-frame clones, some missing. The data show fewer than 150,000 clones, roughly 68% seen once. The specimen was CD4+ T cells sorted from blood. All receptors derive from a human donor in good health.

The chain joins TRBV29-1 to TRBJ2-5; TRBD2 might be the D (6 bases). V shed 6 bases and J shed 1 base, with 12 bases lying between them. Germline assignment: CDR1 SQVTM and CDR2 ANQGSEA. The CDR3 spans 13 residues. CDR3 coding DNA: TGCAGCGTCGACAAGGGAGGCCAAGAGACCCAGTACTTC. Its translation is CSVDKGGQETQYF. Full variable domain (outside the CDR3, taken from reference TRBV29-1 and TRBJ2-5): SAVISQKPSRDICQRGTSLTIQCQVDSQVTMMFWYRQQPGQSLTLIATANQGSEATYESGFVIDKFPISRPNLTFSTLTVSNMSPEDSSIYLCSVDKGGQETQYFGPGTRLLVL.

The chain combines TRBV5-1 with TRBJ2-1; TRBD1 is a possible D gene (6 bases). CDR1 SGHRS and CDR2 YFSETQ come from the germline V gene. The CDR3 has 14 residues. With 0 bases removed from V and 7 bases from J, the gap between germline ends came to 11 bases. CDR3 coding DNA: TGCGCCAGCAGCTTGGGACAGGCTGTGAATGAGCAGTTCTTC. This gives the protein CASSLGQAVNEQFF.

The J gene is TRBJ2-3, the V gene TRBV28; D unresolved. Trimming took 5 bases from V and 6 from J, leaving 15 bases between them. Germline V CDR1 and CDR2: MDHEN, SYDVKM. This CDR3 is built from 14 residues. The CDR3 DNA follows: TGTGCCAGCAGTCCTAGTCGGGCCGTCGATACGCAGTATTTT. It codes for CASSPSRAVDTQYF.

This chain links TRBV5-4 with TRBJ2-2; TRBD2 aligns across 7 bases. The CDR3 spans 14 residues. In germline, CDR1 is SGHNT, CDR2 YYREEE (reference sequence). V gave up 0 bases and J gave up 7 bases; unmatched junction bases: 3. As DNA, the CDR3 is TGTGCCAGCAGCTTGGAGTGGACTAGCGGGGAGCTGTTTTTT. Its translation is CASSLEWTSGELFF.

The chain links TRBV29-1 to TRBJ2-7; D assignment may be TRBD1 or TRBD2 (5 bases each). Germline V gene data show CDR1 as SQVTM and CDR2 as ANQGSEA. The CDR3 covers 12 residues. The V end lost 0 bases, the J end lost 9 bases, and 12 bases lay between the germline ends. The CDR3 sequence: CSVEEGTKTQYF. CDR3 nucleotide sequence: TGCAGCGTTGAAGAGGGGACCAAAACGCAGTACTTC.

The chain has TRBV5-4 and TRBJ1-2; 7 nucleotides agree with TRBD1. The CDR3 contains 16 residues. Germline V gene sequence: CDR1 SGHNT, CDR2 YYREEE (reference sequence). V shed 0 bases and J 3 bases; nucleotides not matched to a gene: 8. The CDR3 region has the DNA TGTGCCAGCAGCTTGGGGACCCAGGGGGTTGACTATGGCTACACCTTC. Translating gives CASSLGTQGVDYGYTF. Full variable domain (rest looked up from reference TRBV5-4 and TRBJ1-2): ETGVTQSPTHLIKTRGQQVTLRCSSQSGHNTVSWYQQALGQGPQFIFQYYREEENGRGNFPPRFSGLQFPNYSSELNVNALELDDSALYLCASSLGTQGVDYGYTFGSGTRLTVV.

The J gene is TRBJ1-2, the V gene TRBV30; possibly TRBD1 for D (5 bases). From germline, CDR1 is GTSNPN and CDR2 SVGIG (reference sequence). V lost 1 base and J 8 bases, leaving 20 bases between the germline ends. The CDR3 is made up of 15 amino acids. CDR3 residues: CAWSGPGGGIWGYTF. In DNA form, the CDR3 reads TGTGCCTGGAGTGGTCCTGGGGGAGGAATTTGGGGCTACACCTTC.

The chain joins TRBV7-2 to TRBJ1-2; tentative D call: TRBD1 (5 bases). Germline loops: CDR1 SGHTA, CDR2 FQGNSA. The ends were cut back, 4 bases at V and 8 bases at J, with 14 bases in the middle. The CDR3 covers 13 residues. CDR3 nucleotide sequence: TGTGCCAGCAGCTCTGGGCAGGGTAGAGGCTACACCTTC. Its translation is CASSSGQGRGYTF.

The chain has TRBV2 and TRBJ2-3; perhaps TRBD1 as D (5 bases). Trimming stripped 0 bases from V and 3 bases from J, with 13 bases between. Germline assignment: CDR1 SNHLY and CDR2 FYNNEI. CDR3 size: 16 residues. This CDR3 reads CASSEARSGWTDTQYF. The CDR3 region has the DNA TGTGCCAGCAGTGAAGCCCGTTCAGGGTGGACAGATACGCAGTATTTT. Full variable domain (rest looked up from reference TRBV2 and TRBJ2-3): EPEVTQTPSHQVTQMGQEVILRCVPISNHLYFYWYRQILGQKVEFLVSFYNNEISEKSEIFDDQFSVERPDGSNFTLKIRSTKLEDSAMYFCASSEARSGWTDTQYFGPGTRLTVL.

The chain links TRBV7-2 to TRBJ2-7; D tentatively reads TRBD1 or TRBD2 (5 bases each). This CDR3 has 15 amino acids. The germline V gene encodes CDR1 SGHTA and CDR2 FQGNSA. V lost 0 bases and J lost 4, with 13 bases in between. The CDR3 DNA follows: TGTGCCAGCAGCTTAGCACGGGACCGGTGGTACGAGCAGTACTTC. Protein product: CASSLARDRWYEQYF.

This clone was counted only a few times. V gene TRBV5-1 combines with J gene TRBJ1-1; D unclear. The length of the CDR3 is 12 residues. V was clipped by 3 bases and J by 10 bases, with 13 bases between them. Germline CDR1 reads SGHRS; CDR2 reads YFSETQ. The CDR3 reads CASSSESSRAFF. The CDR3 DNA is TGCGCCAGCAGCTCGGAGTCGTCGCGAGCTTTCTTT.

This clone was detected a few times. This sequence joins TRBV29-1 and TRBJ1-2; 11 nucleotides agree with TRBD1. In germline, CDR1 is SQVTM, CDR2 ANQGSEA. V shed 7 bases, J shed 3 bases, and the junction held 7 bases outside the gene matches. CDR3 size: 14 residues. CDR3 in DNA: TGCAGCGCCGAGGACAGGGGGCGATACTATGGCTACACCTTC. Translated: CSAEDRGRYYGYTF.

CDR3 sequence (DNA): TGTGCCAGCAGTTCTTACTCATCCAGCGGGGGAGAGACCCAGTACTTC. Translated: CASSSYSSSGGETQYF. This chain connects TRBV6-5 to TRBJ2-5, with 8 bases aligning to TRBD2. The CDR3 covers 16 residues. CDR1 is MNHEY and CDR2 is SVGAGI in the germline V gene. The J segment lost 4 bases and the V segment lost 4 bases, leaving 11 bases of the junction unmatched.

On this clone: Other nucleotide sequences in the sample specify the same CDR3. The J gene is TRBJ1-2, the V gene TRBV29-1, with D unclear. Germline V gives CDR1 SQVTM, CDR2 ANQGSEA. The CDR3 extends over 12 amino acids. V was pared by 0 bases and J by 4 bases, with 6 bases between. The CDR3 coding sequence is TGCAGCGTTGAAGAGTCCAGCTATGGCTACACCTTC. Its translation: CSVEESSYGYTF.

The V call is TRBV5-4, the J call TRBJ2-7; 7 bases agree with TRBD1. Germline V gene data show CDR1 as SGHNT and CDR2 as YYREEE (reference sequence). CDR3 length: 15 amino acids. Trimming cost V 0 bases and J 3 bases; bases outside gene matches: 6. The DNA for the CDR3 is TGTGCCAGCAGCTTGGTGGCAGGGGGAGTCTACGAGCAGTACTTC. It is translated as CASSLVAGGVYEQYF.